The TCR beta chain described here comes from a study of T cells in Graves' hyperthyroidism and ophthalmopathy. Study-level results: Most thyroid clonotypes that were expanded above 0.001 also turned up in blood. Separating ophthalmopathy from stable hyperthyroidism was achieved by a 13 V-J model.

The CDR3 spans 12 residues. V lost 5 bases to trimming and J lost 5 bases, with 7 bases between them. The V gene's germline CDR1 is SNHLY and CDR2 FYNNEI. Concerning this clonotype itself: Antigen unknown. The missing conserved phenylalanine or tryptophan at the end of this CDR3 makes a read error likely.

TCR beta CDR3 regions were amplified from RNA transcripts. An initial round of RT-PCR targeting the TCR CDR3 relied on the HTBI primer set. TCRdb reanalysed the multiplex PCR reads using MiXCR and keeps one entry per CDR3 protein. The data show about 700,000 distinct CDR3 sequences, roughly 45% seen once. The chain recombines TRBV2 with TRBJ1-5; TRBD1 is a possible D gene (5 bases). The sequenced sample consisted of peripheral blood or thyroid tissue (not recorded which). This clonotype was sampled from an adult man with Graves' disease, either hyperthyroidism or ophthalmopathy (not recorded which). The CDR3 loop reads CASSIGDQPQHL. CDR3 DNA: TGTGCCAGCAGTATAGGGGATCAGCCCCAGCATCTT.